The T cell receptor beta chain under discussion was sequenced for a study of blood T cell repertoires in COVID-19. Per the study methods: Cell counts per sample came from amplifying reference gene primers. Produced via immunoSEQ multiplex PCR; TCRdb's table is partial and in-frame only. The V and J calls and clone size were taken over from that table, and D and trimming were inferred from the DNA. The repertoire holds 200,000 to 300,000 clones, with approximately 89% as singletons. Material: PBMCs or T cells enriched from blood (not recorded which). This sequence was found in a woman aged 40-49 years with acute COVID-19.

The CDR3 loop reads CASSQGYGGEETQYF. The CDR3, as DNA: TGCGCCAGCAGCCAAGGTTACGGGGGGGAGGAGACCCAGTACTTC. The V call is TRBV4-3, the J call TRBJ2-5, with 8 nucleotides matching TRBD2. CDR1 and CDR2 (germline): LGHNA, YSLEER. CDR3 size: 15 residues. With V trimmed by 1 base and J by 5 bases, 6 bases remained unmatched.